These T cell receptor beta chains were read from a single sample in a study of T cell responses to AZD1222 COVID-19 vaccine. Data came from immunoSEQ multiplex PCR; TCRdb stores just in-frame clones and leaves some out. The sample has about 140,000 clones; over 90% are singletons. The specimen comprised peripheral blood, sampled on day 0 of MenACWY control vaccination. These receptors were taken from an adult in good health. Each CDR3 is given with its conserved first and last residue. D genes are given only for firm matches.

TRBV5-8	15	TRBD1	TRBJ1-2	CASSLGTGVDYGYTF	TGTGCCAGCAGCTTGGGGACAGGGGTGGACTATGGCTACACCTTC
TRBV23-1	14	.	TRBJ1-2	CASSRCPYNYGYTF	TGCGCCAGCAGTCGATGCCCTTATAACTATGGCTACACCTTC
TRBV27	14	.	TRBJ1-2	CASSFGSGTGGYTF	TGTGCCAGCAGTTTTGGGAGTGGGACTGGCGGCTACACCTTC
TRBV5-4	15	.	TRBJ2-7	CASSLGRGTSYEQYF	TGTGCCAGCAGCTTGGGACGGGGCACCTCCTACGAGCAGTACTTC
TRBV6-2/TRBV6-3	15	.	TRBJ1-2	CASSNHGEGSYGYTF	TGTGCCAGCAGCAACCACGGAGAAGGGTCCTATGGCTACACCTTC
TRBV27	14	.	TRBJ2-1	CASNALGQLNEQFF	TGTGCCAGCAACGCTCTCGGACAGCTCAATGAGCAGTTCTTC
TRBV27	14	.	TRBJ2-7	CASSLRDGFYEQYF	TGTGCCAGCAGTTTACGTGACGGATTCTACGAGCAGTACTTC
TRBV6-2/TRBV6-3	15	TRBD1	TRBJ1-4	CASSFFLPGQGKLFF	TGTGCCAGCAGTTTTTTCCTCCCGGGACAGGGAAAACTGTTTTTT
TRBV29-1	9	.	TRBJ1-2	CSVLDGYTF	TGCAGCGTTCTAGATGGCTACACCTTC
TRBV9	13	.	TRBJ1-2	CASSEGINYGYTF	TGTGCCAGCAGCGAGGGGATTAACTATGGCTACACCTTC
TRBV2	14	TRBD1	TRBJ1-1	CASSGDRGGTEAFF	TGTGCCAGCAGCGGTGACAGGGGAGGAACTGAAGCTTTCTTT